This T cell receptor (beta chain) was documented in a study of CD8 T cells in ankylosing spondylitis. TCRdb ran MiXCR on the 5' RACE reads and lists one entry per CDR3 protein. The data show about 240,000 distinct CDR3 sequences, 20% to 30% seen once. As to this clonotype: Its antigen is undetermined.

General study findings and limits: Disease-linked clones reportedly showed significant enrichment in matched ankylosing spondylitis synovial fluid. Within peripheral blood, clones linked to disease were CD8+ and relatively rare. Prior work had noted some motif variants in reactive arthritis blood and synovial fluid.

The germline CDR1 and CDR2 sequences are DFQATT and SNEGSKA (reference sequence). The CDR3 spans 14 residues. J was trimmed by 6 bases and V by 6 bases; bases with no gene match: 7. The TCR originated in a male donor with ankylosing spondylitis or in good health (not recorded which). This chain links TRBV20-1 with TRBJ2-2; 10 bases align to TRBD2. The sequencing sample was made of blood, either unsorted or a sorted T cell fraction (not recorded which). CDR3 in DNA: TGCAGTGCCCCAAGCGGGGGGGCTGCCGGGGAGCTGTTTTTT. Protein product: CSAPSGGAAGELFF.